A single sample is the source of the 21 T cell receptor beta chains below, sequenced in a study of regulatory T cells in long-lasting Graves disease. For TCR beta, libraries came from iRepertoire HTBI primers and Arm-PCR of CDR3 regions. TCRdb re-called the multiplex PCR reads with MiXCR, one entry per CDR3 protein. Of under 700,000 distinct CDR3 sequences listed, around 16% are singletons. Time point defined: newly diagnosed GD, antithyroid drugs for less than 3 months. The TCR library was made from RNA that had been extracted from PBMCs in TRIzol. These data are also associated with another study on T cells in Graves' hyperthyroidism and ophthalmopathy.

This specimen consisted of peripheral blood mononuclear cells (PBMCs), obtained at new diagnosis, from a patient treated with antithyroid drugs. These receptors originate from a woman aged 35 to 60 with Graves disease.

This chain joins TRBV27 and TRBJ2-5; the D gene is possibly TRBD2 (6 bases). Germline V gene data show CDR1 as MNHEY and CDR2 as SMNVEV (reference sequence). Trimming took 5 bases from V and 2 from J, leaving 15 bases between them. This CDR3 spans 15 amino acids. As DNA, the CDR3 is TGTGCCAGCAGTAAGTCCCTCGGGGGTCAAGAGACCCAGTACTTC. This sequence encodes CASSKSLGGQETQYF.

This clonotype was seen at least ten times. The V call is TRBV2, the J call TRBJ2-4; weak D call: TRBD1 (6 bases). The V gene lost 8 bases and the J gene lost 0 bases, with 11 bases spanning the gap. Germline lookup yields CDR1 SNHLY and CDR2 FYNNEI. The length of the CDR3 is 14 residues. CDR3 nucleotide sequence: TGTGCCAGCCGACAGGAGCTAGCCAAAAACATTCAGTACTTC. Protein sequence: CASRQELAKNIQYF.

This clonotype was counted ten times or more. The chain is built from TRBV12-3 or TRBV12-4 and TRBJ1-1; a weak D match, TRBD1 (6 bases). Trimming removed 2 bases from V and 1 base from J, with 14 bases in between. This CDR3 spans 16 amino acids. The CDR3 coding sequence is TGTGCCAGCAGTTTAAGACCAATGACAGGGAACACTGAAGCTTTCTTT. It specifies CASSLRPMTGNTEAFF.

This clonotype was counted ten times or more. The chain is built from TRBV12-5 and TRBJ2-5, with 7 bases fitting TRBD1. Trimming took 1 base from V and 1 from J; bases not matched to a gene: 3. Germline CDR1 LGHNT, CDR2 FRNRAP. CDR3 length: 15 amino acids. The DNA for the CDR3 is TGTGCTAGTGGTTTGGGACAGGGCATCCAAGAGACCCAGTACTTC. It is translated as CASGLGQGIQETQYF.

This clonotype has ten or more counts. The chain recombines TRBV27 with TRBJ1-5; D gene unclear. The V gene lost 2 bases and the J gene lost 4 bases, with 9 bases spanning the gap. CDR1 and CDR2 from the germline V gene are MNHEY and SMNVEV (reference sequence). The CDR3 is 14 amino acids. In DNA form, the CDR3 reads TGTGCCAGCAGTTTAGAGGGAACTAATCAGCCCCAGCATTTT. Translated, it gives CASSLEGTNQPQHF.

The sample holds a few counts of this clonotype. The chain carries TRBV4-1 and TRBJ2-1; D not resolved. The CDR3 consists of 13 residues. Germline V gene sequence: CDR1 MGHRA, CDR2 YSYEKL. Deletions cut 0 bases from V and 9 bases from J, with 9 bases between. CDR3 bases: TGCGCCAGCAGCCAAGAAGACCCCGGTGAGCAGTTCTTC. It specifies CASSQEDPGEQFF.

This clonotype was seen a handful of times. The chain links TRBV13 to TRBJ1-1; D gene unclear. The germline V and J ends were trimmed by 4 bases and 1 base, with 22 bases remaining between them. This CDR3 spans 18 amino acids. Looked up from germline, CDR1 is PRHDT and CDR2 is FYEKMQ (reference sequence). As DNA, the CDR3 is TGTGCCAGCAGCTCCTCGATTAAAACGTTACAGCAGAACACTGAAGCTTTCTTT. It specifies CASSSSIKTLQQNTEAFF.

This clonotype was seen many times. The chain combines TRBV20-1 with TRBJ2-1, with TRBD2 matching 11 bases. Germline V lookup: CDR1 DFQATT, CDR2 SNEGSKA (reference sequence). The CDR3 spans 15 residues. V was clipped by 0 bases and J by 7 bases; unmatched bases: 5. For the CDR3, the DNA is TGCAGTGCTAGAGAAGGTAGCGGGGGGGTAAATGAGCAGTTCTTC. Translating it yields CSAREGSGGVNEQFF.

This clonotype was seen a handful of times. J is TRBJ1-3 and V is TRBV12-3 or TRBV12-4; 7 nucleotides line up with TRBD1. CDR3 size: 16 residues. Trimming cost V 7 bases and J 2 bases; bases outside gene matches: 11. CDR3 bases: TGTGCCAGCACCCAATTCTTCGACAGGGCTGGAAACACCATATATTTT. It translates to CASTQFFDRAGNTIYF.

This clonotype has at least ten counts. The chain employs TRBV11-2 and TRBJ2-7; possible D gene TRBD1, 5 bases. Germline V gene data show CDR1 as SGHAT and CDR2 as FQNNGV. There are 18 residues in the CDR3. Deletions cut 4 bases from V and 3 bases from J, with 25 bases between. The DNA for the CDR3 is TGTGCCAGCAGCTCTGCAGGGCCCCAACCCCGAGAGGACTACGAGCAGTACTTC. This codes for CASSSAGPQPREDYEQYF.

This clonotype was found many times. The chain links TRBV28 to TRBJ1-6; the D gene is possibly TRBD1 (5 bases). The CDR3 runs 17 residues. The V and J ends lost 5 bases and 5 bases respectively, with 19 bases between them. Per the germline V gene, CDR1 is MDHEN and CDR2 is SYDVKM. CDR3 sequence: CASSPLGAGLNNSPLHF. The CDR3 bases are TGTGCCAGCAGTCCCCTCGGGGCAGGCCTCAATAATTCACCCCTCCACTTT.

In regard to this clonotype: With a much larger clone just one base away, this may be a read error. The rearrangement joins TRBV6-2 or TRBV6-3 to TRBJ2-1; no firm D call. There are 13 residues in the CDR3. Germline CDR1 MNHEY, CDR2 SVGEGT. The CDR3 region has the DNA TGTGCCAGCAGTTTATACGGTAAAAATGGGCAGTTCTTC. It yields the protein CASSLYGKNGQFF.

J is TRBJ1-2 and V is TRBV30, with D possibly TRBD1 on 5 matching bases. The CDR3 consists of 14 residues. The V and J ends lost 0 bases and 0 bases respectively, with 8 bases between them. CDR1 is GTSNPN, CDR2 SVGIG, per germline (reference sequence). The CDR3 DNA is TGTGCCTGGAGTGTTGGGGGAGCTAACTATGGCTACACCTTC. This gives the protein CAWSVGGANYGYTF.

The J gene is TRBJ2-5, the V gene TRBV12-3 or TRBV12-4; TRBD2 matches 9 bases. CDR3 length: 16 amino acids. Trimming cost V 1 base and J 5 bases; bases outside gene matches: 8. This CDR3 reads CASSLVRLAGRETQYF. CDR3 DNA sequence: TGTGCCAGCAGTTTAGTGAGGCTAGCGGGGCGTGAGACCCAGTACTTC.

This clonotype was detected ten times or more. The rearrangement joins TRBV24-1 to TRBJ2-1; 8 bases are a match to TRBD1. The CDR3 totals 14 residues. Looked up from germline, CDR1 is KGHDR and CDR2 is SFDVKD. The V gene end was trimmed by 4 bases and the J gene end by 7 bases; junction bases not matched to a gene: 5. The CDR3 reads CATSEAGGRNEQFF. The DNA of the CDR3 is TGTGCCACCAGTGAAGCAGGGGGCAGGAATGAGCAGTTCTTC.

At least ten counts were recorded for this clonotype. The chain has TRBV5-1 and TRBJ1-3; the D is unclear. The V and J ends lost 0 bases and 6 bases respectively, with 13 bases between them. This CDR3 has 15 amino acids. Per germline, CDR1 SGHRS and CDR2 YFSETQ. The CDR3 loop reads CASSLDGRGENTIYF. The CDR3 DNA reads TGCGCCAGCAGCTTGGACGGCCGGGGAGAAAACACCATATATTTT.

This clonotype was recorded at least ten times. The chain combines TRBV19 with TRBJ1-5; tentatively, D is TRBD1 (6 bases). Trimming cost V 4 bases and J 4 bases, with 11 bases left between them. Germline V gene data show CDR1 as LNHDA and CDR2 as SQIVND (reference sequence). This CDR3 comprises 14 residues. CDR3: CASSRTESNQPQHF. The DNA for the CDR3 is TGTGCCAGTAGTAGGACAGAATCAAATCAGCCCCAGCATTTT.

This clonotype has at least ten counts. An end of the junction does not agree with germline; a read error may underlie this. This chain uses TRBV2 with TRBJ2-7; D might be TRBD2 (5 bases). The CDR3 totals 11 residues. Per the germline V gene, CDR1 is SNHLY and CDR2 is FYNNEI. Written as DNA, the CDR3 is TGTGCCAGCAGGAGGGCCTACGGGCAGTACTTC. It translates to CASRRAYGQYF.

This clonotype came up a few times. The V and J genes are TRBV9 and TRBJ2-7, with D tentatively TRBD1 (6 bases). Trimming took off 4 bases at V and 3 bases at J, with 17 bases between the two ends. CDR1 and CDR2 from the germline V gene are SGDLS and YYNGEE. The CDR3 has 15 residues. CDR3 protein: CASSYLDSLGYEQYF. The DNA of the CDR3 is TGTGCCAGCAGCTACTTGGACAGTTTAGGCTACGAGCAGTACTTC. The full variable domain, completed using reference TRBV9 and TRBJ2-7, is DSGVTQTPKHLITATGQRVTLRCSPRSGDLSVYWYQQSLDQGLQFLIQYYNGEERAKGNILERFSAQQFPDLHSELNLSSLELGDSALYFCASSYLDSLGYEQYFGPGTRLTVT.

This clonotype was seen at least ten times. The gene calls are TRBV28 and TRBJ2-1, with D perhaps TRBD2 (6 bases). This CDR3 region has 16 residues. CDR1 and CDR2 (germline): MDHEN, SYDVKM. Trimming stripped 5 bases from V and 6 bases from J, with 20 bases between. DNA for the CDR3: TGTGCCAGCAGTAGACTTCGGGGGAGCCTCGCCAATGAGCAGTTCTTC. It yields the protein CASSRLRGSLANEQFF.

In this sample, this clonotype turned up many times. The chain carries TRBV15 and TRBJ2-7; TRBD1 aligns across 9 bases. This CDR3 spans 16 amino acids. CDR1 is LNHNV, CDR2 YYDKDF, per germline (reference sequence). V trimming: 0 bases; J trimming: 1 base; junction bases outside the gene matches: 4. The CDR3 region has the DNA TGTGCCACCAGCAGAGATCCCGGGACAGGGTCCTACGAGCAGTACTTC. As protein: CATSRDPGTGSYEQYF.